A single sample is the source of the 15 T cell receptor beta chains below, sequenced in a study of blood T cell repertoires in COVID-19. The assay was immunoSEQ multiplex PCR, and TCRdb's table has in-frame clones only and misses some. The sample has 250,000 to 400,000 clones; roughly 90% are singletons. What was sequenced was peripheral blood. The receptors come from a woman aged 25 to 39 with COVID-19, enrolled during active disease.

The rearrangement uses TRBV9 and TRBJ1-1; 7 bases fit TRBD1. V dropped 6 bases and J dropped 2; count of bases not matched to a gene: 10. The CDR3 is 15 amino acids. The germline V gene encodes CDR1 SGDLS and CDR2 YYNGEE. The CDR3 nucleotides are TGTGCCAGCACCAACGCCGGGACAGCCAACACTGAAGCTTTCTTT. Translating gives CASTNAGTANTEAFF.

The genes are TRBV30 and TRBJ1-2; TRBD1 matches 8 bases. Germline V gene lookup returns CDR1 GTSNPN and CDR2 SVGIG (reference sequence). Trimming took 2 bases from V and 3 from J; bases not matched to a gene: 5. This CDR3 comprises 14 residues. CDR3 sequence: CAWSRTGLHYGYTF. CDR3 sequence (DNA): TGTGCCTGGAGTAGGACAGGGCTTCACTATGGCTACACCTTC.

This clone was found once. The rearrangement uses TRBV7-9 and TRBJ1-3; 7 nucleotides match TRBD1. The V gene end was trimmed by 3 bases and the J gene end by 6 bases; junction bases not matched to a gene: 2. The CDR3 totals 13 residues. CDR1 SEHNR and CDR2 FQNEAQ come from the germline V gene (reference sequence). The CDR3 protein is CASSFQGVNTIYF. In DNA form, the CDR3 reads TGTGCCAGCAGCTTTCAGGGGGTAAACACCATATATTTT. The complete variable domain, with remaining parts taken from reference TRBV7-9 and TRBJ1-3, reads DTGVSQNPRHKITKRGQNVTFRCDPISEHNRLYWYRQTLGQGPEFLTYFQNEAQLEKSRLLSDRFSAERPKGSFSTLEIQRTEQGDSAMYLCASSFQGVNTIYFGEGSWLTVV.

This rearrangement joins TRBV5-4 to TRBJ1-3; the D is unclear. V gave up 3 bases and J gave up 1 base, with 11 bases separating them. Germline lookup yields CDR1 SGHNT and CDR2 YYREEE (reference sequence). This CDR3 comprises 15 residues. CDR3 coding DNA: TGTGCCAGCAGCTCAGGAGGCGGTTCTGGAAACACCATATATTTT. Translation: CASSSGGGSGNTIYF.

V gene TRBV7-8 combines with J gene TRBJ2-7; D is undetermined. Trimming removed 5 bases from V and 7 bases from J, with 12 bases in between. CDR3 length: 12 residues. Germline V lookup: CDR1 SGHVS, CDR2 FQNEAQ. Here the CDR3 reads CASSPRSTEQYF. The CDR3 bases are TGTGCCAGCAGCCCCCGGTCTACGGAGCAGTACTTC.

The rearrangement joins TRBV28 to TRBJ2-7, with D perhaps TRBD2 (5 bases). Germline-derived CDR1 and CDR2 are MDHEN and SYDVKM. V lost 10 bases and J lost 5, with 21 bases in between. There are 14 residues in the CDR3. The chain's CDR3 is CAITRPGRRDEQYF. Written as DNA, the CDR3 is TGTGCCATCACCAGACCAGGAAGGCGGGACGAGCAGTACTTC.

The gene calls are TRBV2 and TRBJ2-7; D unresolved. The germline V and J ends were trimmed by 2 bases and 1 base, with 6 bases remaining between them. This CDR3 contains 13 residues. Germline CDR1 and CDR2: SNHLY and FYNNEI. The CDR3, as DNA: TGTGCCAGCAGTGAATCAGTATCCTACGAGCAGTACTTC. Protein product: CASSESVSYEQYF. Using reference TRBV2 and TRBJ2-7 for the parts outside the CDR3, the full variable domain is EPEVTQTPSHQVTQMGQEVILRCVPISNHLYFYWYRQILGQKVEFLVSFYNNEISEKSEIFDDQFSVERPDGSNFTLKIRSTKLEDSAMYFCASSESVSYEQYFGPGTRLTVT.

This chain links TRBV5-6 with TRBJ1-3; tentatively, D is TRBD1 (5 bases). Germline CDR1 is SGHDT and CDR2 is YYEEEE. The CDR3 totals 14 residues. V gave up 4 bases and J gave up 2 bases, with 10 bases separating them. In nucleotides, the CDR3 is TGTGCCAGCAGCCCAGGGATGCCTGGAAACACCATATATTTT. Translating gives CASSPGMPGNTIYF. Using reference TRBV5-6 and TRBJ1-3 for the parts outside the CDR3, the full variable domain is DAGVTQSPTHLIKTRGQQVTLRCSPKSGHDTVSWYQQALGQGPQFIFQYYEEEERQRGNFPDRFSGHQFPNYSSELNVNALLLGDSALYLCASSPGMPGNTIYFGEGSWLTVV.

The chain is built from TRBV12-3 or TRBV12-4 and TRBJ1-1; D gene uncertain. CDR3 length equals 13 residues. Trimming stripped 5 bases from V and 1 base from J, with 8 bases between. The CDR3, as DNA: TGTGCCAGCAGTACGACACCGAACACTGAAGCTTTCTTT. Protein sequence: CASSTTPNTEAFF.

This chain uses TRBV9 with TRBJ1-5; perhaps TRBD1 as D (5 bases). V gave up 3 bases and J gave up 6 bases, with 13 bases separating them. The CDR3 consists of 14 residues. CDR1 is SGDLS, CDR2 YYNGEE, per germline. CDR3 nucleotides: TGTGCCAGCAGCGGCCAAGGGGAGGGTCAGCCCCAGCATTTT. The encoded protein is CASSGQGEGQPQHF.

This clone came up once. The CDR3 DNA is TGCGCCAGCAGCCCAAAGACAGGGGAGGCAGCAGATACGCAGTATTTT. Its protein is CASSPKTGEAADTQYF. The genes are TRBV5-1 and TRBJ2-3; 8 bases agree with TRBD1. J gave up 4 bases and V 4 bases, and 11 bases lay outside the gene matches. Germline values: CDR1 SGHRS, CDR2 YFSETQ. This CDR3 region has 16 residues.

The chain carries TRBV18 and TRBJ2-2; D uncertain. V lost 3 bases and J 4 bases, leaving 6 bases between the germline ends. The CDR3 length is 13 residues. CDR1 and CDR2 (germline): KGHSH, LQKENI. CDR3 nucleotides: TGTGCCAGCTCACCCCAGGCCACCGGGGAGCTGTTTTTT. Translated: CASSPQATGELFF. The full variable domain, rest sourced from reference TRBV18 and TRBJ2-2, is NAGVMQNPRHLVRRRGQEARLRCSPMKGHSHVYWYRQLPEEGLKFMVYLQKENIIDESGMPKERFSAEFPKEGPSILRIQQVVRGDSAAYFCASSPQATGELFFGEGSRLTVL.

Only a few counts were recorded for this clone. The chain is built from TRBV30 and TRBJ1-2, with D maybe TRBD1 (6 bases). From germline, CDR1 is GTSNPN and CDR2 SVGIG (reference sequence). This CDR3 comprises 15 residues. Trimming cost V 3 bases and J 4 bases, with 18 bases left between them. The CDR3 sequence: CAWSLEATGFYGYTF. DNA of the CDR3: TGTGCCTGGAGCCTCGAGGCGACAGGATTCTATGGCTACACCTTC.

This chain uses TRBV11-2 with TRBJ2-5; perhaps TRBD1 as D (5 bases). Germline lookup yields CDR1 SGHAT and CDR2 FQNNGV. The CDR3 length is 14 residues. Trimming shortened V by 0 bases and J by 5 bases, and 10 bases separated the two germline ends. Here the CDR3 reads CASSLDRGAETQYF. The CDR3 nucleotides are TGTGCCAGCAGCTTAGATCGTGGGGCGGAGACCCAGTACTTC.

This sequence joins TRBV5-1 and TRBJ2-1; D gene unclear. CDR3 length equals 13 residues. Trimming pared 2 bases from V and 3 bases from J, leaving 6 bases between. Germline V gene sequence: CDR1 SGHRS, CDR2 YFSETQ. CDR3 loop: CASSFFNYNEQFF. The DNA of the CDR3 is TGCGCCAGCAGCTTTTTCAACTACAATGAGCAGTTCTTC.